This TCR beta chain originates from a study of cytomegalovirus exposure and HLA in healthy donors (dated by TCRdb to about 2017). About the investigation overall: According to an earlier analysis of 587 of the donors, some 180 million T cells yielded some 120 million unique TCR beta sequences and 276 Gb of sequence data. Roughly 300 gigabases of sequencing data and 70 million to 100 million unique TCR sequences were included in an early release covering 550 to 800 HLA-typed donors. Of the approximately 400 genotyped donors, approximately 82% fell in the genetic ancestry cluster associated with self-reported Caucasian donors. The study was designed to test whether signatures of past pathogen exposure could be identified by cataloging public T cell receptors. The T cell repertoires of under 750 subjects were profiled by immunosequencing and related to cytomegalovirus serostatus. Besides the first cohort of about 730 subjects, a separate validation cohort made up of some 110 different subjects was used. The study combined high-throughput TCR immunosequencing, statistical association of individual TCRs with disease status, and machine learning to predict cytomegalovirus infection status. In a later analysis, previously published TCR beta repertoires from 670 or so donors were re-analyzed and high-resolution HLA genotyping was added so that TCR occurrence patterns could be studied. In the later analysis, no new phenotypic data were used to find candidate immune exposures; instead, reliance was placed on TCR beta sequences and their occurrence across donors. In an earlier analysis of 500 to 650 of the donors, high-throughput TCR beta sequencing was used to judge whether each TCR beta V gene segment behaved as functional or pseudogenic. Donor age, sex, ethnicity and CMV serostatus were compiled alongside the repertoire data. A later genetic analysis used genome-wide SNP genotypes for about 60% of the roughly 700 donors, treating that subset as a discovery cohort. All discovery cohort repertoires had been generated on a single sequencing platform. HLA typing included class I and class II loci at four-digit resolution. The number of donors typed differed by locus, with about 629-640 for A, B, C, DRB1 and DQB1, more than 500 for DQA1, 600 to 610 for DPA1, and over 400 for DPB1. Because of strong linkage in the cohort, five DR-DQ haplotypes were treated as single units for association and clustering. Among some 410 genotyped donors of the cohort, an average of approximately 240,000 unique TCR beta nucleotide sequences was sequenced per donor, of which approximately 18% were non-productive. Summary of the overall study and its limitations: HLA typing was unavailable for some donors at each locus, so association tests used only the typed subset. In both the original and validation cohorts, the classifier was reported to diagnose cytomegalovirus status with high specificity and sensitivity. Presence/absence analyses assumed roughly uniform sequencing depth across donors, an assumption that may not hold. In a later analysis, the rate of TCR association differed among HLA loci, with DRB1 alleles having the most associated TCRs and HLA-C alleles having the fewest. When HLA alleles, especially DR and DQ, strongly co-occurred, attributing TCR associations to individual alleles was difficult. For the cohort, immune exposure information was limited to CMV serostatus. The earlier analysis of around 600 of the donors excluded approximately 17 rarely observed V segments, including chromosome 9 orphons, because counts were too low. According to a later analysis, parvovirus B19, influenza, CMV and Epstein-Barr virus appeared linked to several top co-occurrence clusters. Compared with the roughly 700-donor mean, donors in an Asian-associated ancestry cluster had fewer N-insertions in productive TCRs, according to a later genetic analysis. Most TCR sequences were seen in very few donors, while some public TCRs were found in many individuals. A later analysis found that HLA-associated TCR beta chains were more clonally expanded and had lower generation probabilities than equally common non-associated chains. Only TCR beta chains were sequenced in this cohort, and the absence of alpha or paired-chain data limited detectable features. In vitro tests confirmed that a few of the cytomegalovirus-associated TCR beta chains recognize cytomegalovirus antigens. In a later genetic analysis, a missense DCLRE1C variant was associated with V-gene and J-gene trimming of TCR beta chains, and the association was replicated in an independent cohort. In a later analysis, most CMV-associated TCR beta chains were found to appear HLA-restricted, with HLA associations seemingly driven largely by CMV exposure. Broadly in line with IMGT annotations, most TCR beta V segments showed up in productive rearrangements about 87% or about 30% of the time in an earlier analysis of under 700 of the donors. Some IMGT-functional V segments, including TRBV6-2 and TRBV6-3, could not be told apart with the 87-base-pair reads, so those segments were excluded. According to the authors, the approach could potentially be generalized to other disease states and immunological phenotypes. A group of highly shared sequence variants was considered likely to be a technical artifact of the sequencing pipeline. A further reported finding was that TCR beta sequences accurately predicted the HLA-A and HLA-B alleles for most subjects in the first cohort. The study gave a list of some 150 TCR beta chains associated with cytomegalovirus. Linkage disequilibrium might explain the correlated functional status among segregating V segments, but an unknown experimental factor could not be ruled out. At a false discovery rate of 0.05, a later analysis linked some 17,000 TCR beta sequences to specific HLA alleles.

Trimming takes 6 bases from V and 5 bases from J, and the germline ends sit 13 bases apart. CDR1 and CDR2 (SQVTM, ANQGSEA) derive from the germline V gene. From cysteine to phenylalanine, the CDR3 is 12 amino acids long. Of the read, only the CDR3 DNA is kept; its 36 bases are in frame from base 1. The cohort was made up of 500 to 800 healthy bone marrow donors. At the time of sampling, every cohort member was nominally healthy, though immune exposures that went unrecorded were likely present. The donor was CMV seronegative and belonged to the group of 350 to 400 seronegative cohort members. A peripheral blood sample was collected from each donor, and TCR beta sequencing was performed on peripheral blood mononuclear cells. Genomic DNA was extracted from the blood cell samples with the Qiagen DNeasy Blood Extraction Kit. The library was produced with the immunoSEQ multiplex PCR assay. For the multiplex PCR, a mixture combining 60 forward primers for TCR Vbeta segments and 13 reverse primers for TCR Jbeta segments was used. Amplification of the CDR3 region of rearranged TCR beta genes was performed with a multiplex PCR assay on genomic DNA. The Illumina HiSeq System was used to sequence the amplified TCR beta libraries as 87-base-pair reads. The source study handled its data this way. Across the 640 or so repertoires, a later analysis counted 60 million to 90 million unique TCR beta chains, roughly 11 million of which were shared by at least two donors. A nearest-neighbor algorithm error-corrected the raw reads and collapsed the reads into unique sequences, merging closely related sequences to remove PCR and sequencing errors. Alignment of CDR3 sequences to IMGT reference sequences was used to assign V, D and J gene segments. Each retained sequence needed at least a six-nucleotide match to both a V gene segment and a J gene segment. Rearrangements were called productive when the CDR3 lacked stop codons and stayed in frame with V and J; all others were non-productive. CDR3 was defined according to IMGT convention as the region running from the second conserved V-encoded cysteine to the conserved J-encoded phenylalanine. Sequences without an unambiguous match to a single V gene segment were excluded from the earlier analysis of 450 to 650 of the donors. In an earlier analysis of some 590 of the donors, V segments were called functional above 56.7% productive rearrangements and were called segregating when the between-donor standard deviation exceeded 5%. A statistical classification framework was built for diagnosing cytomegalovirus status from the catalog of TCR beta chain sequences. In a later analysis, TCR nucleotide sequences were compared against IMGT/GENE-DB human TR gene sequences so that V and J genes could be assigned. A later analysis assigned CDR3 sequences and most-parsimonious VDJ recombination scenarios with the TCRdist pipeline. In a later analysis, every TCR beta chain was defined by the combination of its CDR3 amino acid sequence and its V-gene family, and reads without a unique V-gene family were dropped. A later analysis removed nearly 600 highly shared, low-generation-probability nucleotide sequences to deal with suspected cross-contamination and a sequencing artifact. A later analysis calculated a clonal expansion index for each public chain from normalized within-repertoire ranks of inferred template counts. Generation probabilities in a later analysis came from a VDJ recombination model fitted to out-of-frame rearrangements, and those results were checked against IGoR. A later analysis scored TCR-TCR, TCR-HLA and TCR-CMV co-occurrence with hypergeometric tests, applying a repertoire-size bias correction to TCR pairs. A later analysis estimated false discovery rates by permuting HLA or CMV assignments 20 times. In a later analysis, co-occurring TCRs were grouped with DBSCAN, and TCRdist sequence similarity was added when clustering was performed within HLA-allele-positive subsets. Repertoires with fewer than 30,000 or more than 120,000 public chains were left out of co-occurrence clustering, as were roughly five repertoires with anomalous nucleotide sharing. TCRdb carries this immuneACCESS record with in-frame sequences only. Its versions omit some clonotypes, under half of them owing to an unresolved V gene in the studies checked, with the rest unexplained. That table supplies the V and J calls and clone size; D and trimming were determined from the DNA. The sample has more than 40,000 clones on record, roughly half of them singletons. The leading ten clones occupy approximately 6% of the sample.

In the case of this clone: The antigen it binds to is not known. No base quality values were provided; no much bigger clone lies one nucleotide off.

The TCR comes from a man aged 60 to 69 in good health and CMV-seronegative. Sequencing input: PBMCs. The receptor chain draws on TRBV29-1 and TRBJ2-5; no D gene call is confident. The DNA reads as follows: TGCAGCGTCTCATCCCAGAGGGAGACCCAGTACTTC. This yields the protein CSVSSQRETQYF.